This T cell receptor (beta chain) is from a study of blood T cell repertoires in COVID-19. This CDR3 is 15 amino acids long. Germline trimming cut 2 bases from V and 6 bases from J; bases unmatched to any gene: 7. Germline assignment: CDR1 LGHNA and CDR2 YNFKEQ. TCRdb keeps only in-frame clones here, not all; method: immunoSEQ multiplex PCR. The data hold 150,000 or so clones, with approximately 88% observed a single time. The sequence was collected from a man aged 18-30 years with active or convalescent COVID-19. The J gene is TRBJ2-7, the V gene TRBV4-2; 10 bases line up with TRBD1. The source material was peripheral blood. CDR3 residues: CASSQSAGTGVEQYF. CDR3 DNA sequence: TGTGCCAGCAGCCAATCCGCCGGGACAGGGGTCGAGCAGTACTTC.